What follows are 25 T cell receptor beta chains derived from one specimen sequenced in a study of blood T cell repertoires in COVID-19. Assay: immunoSEQ multiplex PCR; the TCRdb copy retains only in-frame clones and omits some. This table has 140,000 to 150,000 clones, 70% to 90% appearing once. Source material: peripheral blood. Receptor source: a man aged 65-85 years with acute or convalescent COVID-19.

The rearrangement uses TRBV14 and TRBJ2-7; tentative D call: TRBD1 (5 bases). Germline V lookup: CDR1 SGHDN, CDR2 FVKESK. V shed 2 bases and J shed 1 base, with 9 bases lying between them. The CDR3 runs to 14 residues. The DNA for the CDR3 is TGTGCCAGCAGCCAACAGGGCCTTTCCTACGAGCAGTACTTC. It translates to CASSQQGLSYEQYF.

This chain connects TRBV10-3 to TRBJ2-2; 7 bases agree with TRBD2. This CDR3 region has 14 residues. Germline V CDR1 and CDR2: ENHRY, SYGVKD. V shed 2 bases, J shed 7 bases, and the junction held 4 bases outside the gene matches. Written as DNA, the CDR3 is TGTGCCATCAGTGAGCTGTCGGGAGGCGGGGAGCTGTTTTTT. Translated: CAISELSGGGELFF.

This chain uses TRBV7-9 with TRBJ1-1, with TRBD1 matching 8 bases. This CDR3 is built from 13 residues. V dropped 5 bases and J dropped 4; count of bases not matched to a gene: 3. From germline, CDR1 is SEHNR and CDR2 FQNEAQ (reference sequence). The CDR3 spells CASSRDRSTEAFF. As DNA, the CDR3 is TGTGCCAGCAGCCGGGACAGGAGCACTGAAGCTTTCTTT.

The rearrangement uses TRBV4-2 and TRBJ2-1; 11 bases agree with TRBD2. The CDR3 spans 16 residues. Germline V gene data show CDR1 as LGHNA and CDR2 as YNFKEQ. The junction had 12 bases not matched to a gene; V was cut back by 6 bases and J by 8 bases. The DNA of the CDR3 is TGTGCCAGCAGGCATAGGACTAGCGGGTGGGGGGATGAGCAGTTCTTC. It specifies CASRHRTSGWGDEQFF.

This clone occurred once. The chain couples TRBV4-1 to TRBJ1-1, with 12 bases identical to TRBD1. This CDR3 comprises 21 residues. Germline values: CDR1 MGHRA, CDR2 YSYEKL. V lost 4 bases to trimming and J lost 5 bases; unmatched junction nucleotides: 23. In DNA form, the CDR3 reads TGCGCCAGCAGCCCTGGATTAAAGGGGACCGGGACAGGGGGCAGAGGGACTGAAGCTTTCTTT. This gives the protein CASSPGLKGTGTGGRGTEAFF.

The rearrangement uses TRBV7-9 and TRBJ1-3; weak D call: TRBD1 (5 bases). The germline V and J ends were trimmed by 1 base and 4 bases, with 11 bases remaining between them. The V gene's germline CDR1 is SEHNR and CDR2 FQNEAQ (reference sequence). The CDR3 runs to 15 residues. DNA for the CDR3: TGTGCCAGCAGCTTAGAGGGGCCTGCCGGAAACACCATATATTTT. This gives the protein CASSLEGPAGNTIYF.

This clone was counted only a few times. This rearrangement joins TRBV5-8 to TRBJ1-1, with D possibly matching TRBD1 (5 bases). CDR1 is SGHTS, CDR2 YDEGEE, per germline. V was trimmed by 4 bases and J by 11 bases, leaving 15 bases between them. There are 12 residues in the CDR3. In nucleotides, the CDR3 is TGTGCCAGCAGCGTTTGGACAACCCTCGCTTTCTTT. Its translation is CASSVWTTLAFF.

This chain uses TRBV27 with TRBJ2-1, with 8 bases lining up with TRBD1. The trim removed 6 bases at V and 8 bases at J, leaving 12 bases unmatched. This CDR3 spans 15 amino acids. The germline V gene has CDR1 MNHEY and CDR2 SMNVEV (reference sequence). The CDR3 loop reads CASRNGTGSYHEQFF. As DNA, the CDR3 is TGTGCCAGCAGGAATGGGACAGGTTCTTACCATGAGCAGTTCTTC.

The rearrangement uses TRBV7-8 and TRBJ2-3; D possibly corresponds to TRBD2 (5 bases). Trimming cost V 7 bases and J 6 bases, with 23 bases left between them. Germline CDR1 is SGHVS and CDR2 is FQNEAQ. This CDR3 is 16 amino acids long. This CDR3 is CASTQRVPQIGDTQYF. CDR3 sequence (DNA): TGTGCCAGCACCCAGAGGGTTCCCCAGATTGGGGATACGCAGTATTTT.

The chain carries TRBV29-1 and TRBJ2-4; 8 positions match TRBD1. The CDR3 is made up of 13 amino acids. V lost 5 bases, J lost 6 bases, and 6 bases stayed unmatched. Germline V lookup: CDR1 SQVTM, CDR2 ANQGSEA. CDR3 loop: CSVTGQGGNIQYF. CDR3 bases: TGCAGCGTTACCGGACAGGGCGGAAACATTCAGTACTTC. The whole variable domain, filled in from reference TRBV29-1 and TRBJ2-4, reads SAVISQKPSRDICQRGTSLTIQCQVDSQVTMMFWYRQQPGQSLTLIATANQGSEATYESGFVIDKFPISRPNLTFSTLTVSNMSPEDSSIYLCSVTGQGGNIQYFGAGTRLSVL.

This rearrangement joins TRBV11-3 to TRBJ2-3, with TRBD1 identical over 10 bases. Unmatched junction bases numbered 4, after V lost 1 base and J lost 3 bases. Germline V gene data show CDR1 as SGHNT and CDR2 as YENEEA. This CDR3 has 16 residues. The CDR3 is CASSLGLGQGTDTQYF. The CDR3 DNA follows: TGTGCCAGCAGCTTAGGTCTGGGACAGGGGACAGATACGCAGTATTTT.

This chain joins TRBV24-1 and TRBJ2-3, with D perhaps TRBD2 (5 bases). Germline-derived CDR1 and CDR2 are KGHDR and SFDVKD. The length of the CDR3 is 14 residues. Deletions cut 3 bases from V and 1 base from J, with 7 bases between. CDR3 sequence: CATSDIGGTDTQYF. The CDR3 nucleotides are TGTGCCACCAGTGATATCGGGGGCACAGATACGCAGTATTTT.

This chain links TRBV15 with TRBJ2-1, with TRBD2 matching 13 bases. The ends lost 0 bases at V and 9 bases at J; junction bases unmatched: 11. Per the germline V gene, CDR1 is LNHNV and CDR2 is YYDKDF (reference sequence). The CDR3 consists of 18 residues. This CDR3 reads CATSRDTLSGTSGVEQFF. Written as DNA, the CDR3 is TGTGCCACCAGCAGAGATACCCTTTCCGGGACTAGCGGGGTTGAGCAGTTCTTC.

This clone was seen a single time. The gene calls are TRBV7-2 and TRBJ2-1; TRBD2 aligns across 7 bases. V trimming: 5 bases; J trimming: 8 bases; junction bases outside the gene matches: 12. The length of the CDR3 is 15 residues. Per germline, CDR1 SGHTA and CDR2 FQGNSA. The CDR3 DNA sequence: TGTGCCAGCAGCCCCGGACTAGACTACACACATGAGCAGTTCTTC. Protein sequence: CASSPGLDYTHEQFF.

The chain has TRBV10-1 and TRBJ1-2; no reliable D call. V lost 6 bases and J lost 3, with 14 bases in between. CDR3 length equals 14 residues. Germline CDR1 is WNHNN and CDR2 is SYGVQD (reference sequence). CDR3 protein: CASRDPRGDYGYTF. For the CDR3, the DNA is TGCGCCAGCAGAGACCCGCGGGGTGACTATGGCTACACCTTC.

The J gene is TRBJ1-1, the V gene TRBV7-2, with D possibly TRBD1 on 5 matching bases. Trimming pared 5 bases from V and 3 bases from J, leaving 13 bases between. From germline, CDR1 is SGHTA and CDR2 FQGNSA. The CDR3 covers 14 residues. This CDR3 is CASSIRVLYTEAFF. The DNA for the CDR3 is TGTGCCAGCAGCATCAGGGTTCTGTACACTGAAGCTTTCTTT.

This clone has a handful of counts. The gene calls are TRBV11-2 and TRBJ2-3; TRBD2 matches at 11 bases. CDR1 is SGHAT and CDR2 is FQNNGV in the germline V gene. Trimming at V came to 6 bases and at J to 1 base, leaving 3 bases not matched to a gene. CDR3 length: 15 amino acids. The CDR3 loop is CASRTSGSGTDTQYF. For the CDR3, the DNA is TGTGCCAGCAGAACTAGCGGGAGTGGCACAGATACGCAGTATTTT.

The genes are TRBV19 and TRBJ1-5; TRBD1 matches 8 bases. Per the germline V gene, CDR1 is LNHDA and CDR2 is SQIVND (reference sequence). J was trimmed by 1 base and V by 8 bases; bases with no gene match: 4. This CDR3 is 14 amino acids long. CDR3 nucleotides: TGTGCCAGTCGGGACAGGTTAAGCAATCAGCCCCAGCATTTT. Its translation is CASRDRLSNQPQHF. The complete variable domain, with remaining parts taken from reference TRBV19 and TRBJ1-5, reads DGGITQSPKYLFRKEGQNVTLSCEQNLNHDAMYWYRQDPGQGLRLIYYSQIVNDFQKGDIAEGYSVSREKKESFPLTVTSAQKNPTAFYLCASRDRLSNQPQHFGDGTRLSIL.

This clone has just a few counts. The CDR3 protein is CASSQDEAVYNEQFF. The CDR3 region has the DNA TGTGCCAGCAGCCAAGACGAGGCTGTCTACAATGAGCAGTTCTTC. This chain links TRBV3-1 (or the pseudogene TRBV3-2) with TRBJ2-1; D uncertain. This CDR3 comprises 15 residues. V shed 0 bases and J shed 3 bases, with 9 bases lying between them. Germline assignment: CDR1 LGHDT and CDR2 YNNKEL (reference sequence).

The V gene is TRBV7-9, the J gene TRBJ1-5, with D possibly TRBD1 on 5 matching bases. The germline V gene encodes CDR1 SEHNR and CDR2 FQNEAQ (reference sequence). Trimming removed 1 base from V and 2 bases from J, with 9 bases in between. The CDR3 extends over 15 amino acids. DNA for the CDR3: TGTGCCAGCAGCTTAGGCGTGACAGGCAATCAGCCCCAGCATTTT. It is translated as CASSLGVTGNQPQHF.

The rearrangement joins TRBV5-1 to TRBJ2-5, with a possible D match to TRBD1 (5 bases). Between the trimmed V and J ends, which lost 0 bases and 0 bases, there was a span of 6 bases. Per the germline V gene, CDR1 is SGHRS and CDR2 is YFSETQ. The length of the CDR3 is 14 residues. The CDR3 sequence is CASSLEGDQETQYF. CDR3 coding DNA: TGCGCCAGCAGCTTGGAAGGGGACCAAGAGACCCAGTACTTC.

Regarding this clone: This CDR3 is also generated by other DNA sequences in the sample. V and J are TRBV5-1 and TRBJ2-7, with no clear D. CDR1 SGHRS and CDR2 YFSETQ come from the germline V gene. V dropped 4 bases and J dropped 1 base, with 9 bases sitting between them. The CDR3 has 13 residues. In nucleotides, the CDR3 is TGCGCCAGCAGCCTGGACGGGTCCTACGAGCAGTACTTC. Its protein product is CASSLDGSYEQYF.

This chain joins TRBV2 and TRBJ1-2; 8 bases match TRBD1. Looked up from germline, CDR1 is SNHLY and CDR2 is FYNNEI. The CDR3 length is 16 residues. V lost 2 bases, J lost 0 bases, and 5 bases stayed unmatched. CDR3 bases: TGTGCCAGCAGTGAACAGGGGGCTACAGCTAACTATGGCTACACCTTC. This translates into CASSEQGATANYGYTF.

The rearrangement links TRBV27 to TRBJ1-3; D is uncertain. V was trimmed by 2 bases and J by 0 bases, leaving 11 bases between them. CDR1 and CDR2 from the germline V gene are MNHEY and SMNVEV (reference sequence). The CDR3 runs 16 residues. The CDR3 coding sequence is TGTGCCAGCAGTTTAAGCTACGCTTCCTCTGGAAACACCATATATTTT. Its translation is CASSLSYASSGNTIYF.

This chain links TRBV2 with TRBJ2-3; 9 bases are shared with TRBD1. The V segment lost 5 bases and the J segment 4 bases; nucleotides outside the gene matches: 10. The CDR3 runs to 16 residues. Germline loops: CDR1 SNHLY, CDR2 FYNNEI. The CDR3 region is CASSYPQGARPDTQYF. The CDR3 DNA sequence: TGTGCCAGCAGTTATCCACAGGGGGCGCGTCCAGATACGCAGTATTTT. The variable domain in full, with the rest retrieved from reference TRBV2 and TRBJ2-3, is EPEVTQTPSHQVTQMGQEVILRCVPISNHLYFYWYRQILGQKVEFLVSFYNNEISEKSEIFDDQFSVERPDGSNFTLKIRSTKLEDSAMYFCASSYPQGARPDTQYFGPGTRLTVL.